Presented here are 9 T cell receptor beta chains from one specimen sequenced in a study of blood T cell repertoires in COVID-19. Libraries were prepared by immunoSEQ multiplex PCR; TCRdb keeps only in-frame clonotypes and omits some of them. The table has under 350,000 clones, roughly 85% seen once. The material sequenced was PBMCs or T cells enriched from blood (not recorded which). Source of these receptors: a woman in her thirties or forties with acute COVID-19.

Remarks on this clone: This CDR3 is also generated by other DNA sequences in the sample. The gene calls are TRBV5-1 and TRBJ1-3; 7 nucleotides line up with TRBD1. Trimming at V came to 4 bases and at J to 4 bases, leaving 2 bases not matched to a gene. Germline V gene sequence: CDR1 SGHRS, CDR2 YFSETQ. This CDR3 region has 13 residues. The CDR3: CASSVDRGNTIYF. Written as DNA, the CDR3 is TGCGCCAGCAGCGTGGACAGGGGAAACACCATATATTTT.

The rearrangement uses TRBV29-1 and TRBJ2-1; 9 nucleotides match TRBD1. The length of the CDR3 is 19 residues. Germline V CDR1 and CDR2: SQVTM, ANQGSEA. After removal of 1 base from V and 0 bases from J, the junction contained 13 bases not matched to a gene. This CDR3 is CSVEGRGGQGLGSYNEQFF. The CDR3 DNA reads TGCAGCGTTGAAGGGCGAGGGGGACAGGGATTAGGCTCCTACAATGAGCAGTTCTTC.

This CDR3 reads CASSLAGQKLLPTSLYGYTF. The CDR3 DNA reads as TGCGCCAGCAGCTTGGCCGGACAGAAACTACTACCAACGTCCCTGTATGGCTACACCTTC. This chain connects TRBV5-1 to TRBJ1-2, with D maybe TRBD1 (6 bases). Germline-derived CDR1 and CDR2 are SGHRS and YFSETQ. This CDR3 is 20 amino acids long. Trimming removed 0 bases from V and 5 bases from J, with 29 bases in between.

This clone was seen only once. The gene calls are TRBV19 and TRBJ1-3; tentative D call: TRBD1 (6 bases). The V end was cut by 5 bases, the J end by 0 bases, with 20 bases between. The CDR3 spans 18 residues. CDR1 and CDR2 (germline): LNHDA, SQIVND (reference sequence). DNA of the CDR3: TGTGCCAGTAGTGCGGGCGGCGCAGGGACAAGCTCTGGAAACACCATATATTTT. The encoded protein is CASSAGGAGTSSGNTIYF.

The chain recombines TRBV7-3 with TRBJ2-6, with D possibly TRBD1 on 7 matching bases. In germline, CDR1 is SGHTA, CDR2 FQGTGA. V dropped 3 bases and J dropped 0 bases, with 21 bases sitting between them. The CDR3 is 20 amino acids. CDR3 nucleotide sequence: TGTGCCAGCAGCTTCACCGGAGGGGGCCATTATATCTCTGGGGCCAACGTCCTGACTTTC. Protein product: CASSFTGGGHYISGANVLTF.

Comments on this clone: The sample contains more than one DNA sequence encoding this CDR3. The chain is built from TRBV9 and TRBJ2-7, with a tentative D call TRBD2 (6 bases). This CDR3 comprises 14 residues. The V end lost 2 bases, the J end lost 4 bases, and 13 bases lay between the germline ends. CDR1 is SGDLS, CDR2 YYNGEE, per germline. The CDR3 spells CASSVGGEGYEQYF. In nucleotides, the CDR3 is TGTGCCAGCAGCGTGGGGGGAGAGGGGTACGAGCAGTACTTC.

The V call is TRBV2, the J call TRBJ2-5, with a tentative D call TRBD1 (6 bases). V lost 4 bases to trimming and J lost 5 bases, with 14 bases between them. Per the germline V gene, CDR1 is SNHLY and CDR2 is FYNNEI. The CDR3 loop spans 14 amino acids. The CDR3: CASSALGTSETQYF. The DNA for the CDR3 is TGTGCCAGCAGTGCCCTCGGGACAAGCGAGACCCAGTACTTC.

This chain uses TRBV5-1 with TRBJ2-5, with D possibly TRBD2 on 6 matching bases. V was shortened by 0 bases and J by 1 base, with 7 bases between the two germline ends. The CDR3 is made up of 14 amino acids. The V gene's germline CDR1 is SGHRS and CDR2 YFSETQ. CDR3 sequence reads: CASSLEGLQETQYF. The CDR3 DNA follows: TGCGCCAGCAGCTTGGAGGGACTCCAAGAGACCCAGTACTTC. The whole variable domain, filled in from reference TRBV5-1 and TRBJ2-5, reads KAGVTQTPRYLIKTRGQQVTLSCSPISGHRSVSWYQQTPGQGLQFLFEYFSETQRNKGNFPGRFSGRQFSNSRSEMNVSTLELGDSALYLCASSLEGLQETQYFGPGTRLLVL.

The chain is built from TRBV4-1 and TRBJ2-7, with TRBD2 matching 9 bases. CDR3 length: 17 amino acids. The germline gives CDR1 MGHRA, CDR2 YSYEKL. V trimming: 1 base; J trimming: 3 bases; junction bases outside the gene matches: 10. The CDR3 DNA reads TGCGCCAGCAGCCAAGTACTAGCTGAGACTAGCGGCTACGAGCAGTACTTC. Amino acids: CASSQVLAETSGYEQYF.